The rows below give T cell receptor beta chains drawn from one sample of a study of blood T cell repertoires in COVID-19. Sequencing was performed with immunoSEQ multiplex PCR; in TCRdb, only in-frame clones are kept and a portion is missing. The sample lists around 310,000 clones, almost 90% occurring once. Sequencing used peripheral blood. The receptor source for this set is a woman aged 40 to 50 with COVID-19, enrolled during active disease. CDR3s include the opening cysteine and the closing phenylalanine or tryptophan. Each record gives: clone size, J gene, V gene, D gene, CDR3 DNA, CDR3 protein. A D gene is named only where the DNA matches it firmly. Where a row states a size, it is once, few, many or the class of an expanded clone; other rows omit it.

abundance: few
j_gene: TRBJ1-1
v_gene: TRBV5-1
d_gene: NA
CDR3nt: TGCGCCAGCAGCTTAACAGGGAACACTGAAGCTTTCTTT
CDR3aa: CASSLTGNTEAFF

abundance: NA
j_gene: TRBJ2-1
v_gene: TRBV20-1
d_gene: NA
CDR3nt: TGCAGTGCTAGAGTGGAGGAGCAGTTCTTC
CDR3aa: CSARVEEQFF

abundance: NA
j_gene: TRBJ2-7
v_gene: TRBV5-1
d_gene: TRBD2
CDR3nt: TGCGCCAGCAGCGATACTAGCGGGTTATCCTACGAGCAGTACTTC
CDR3aa: CASSDTSGLSYEQYF

abundance: NA
j_gene: TRBJ1-2
v_gene: TRBV19
d_gene: TRBD1
CDR3nt: TGTGCCAGTAGCAGGGGGAACTATGGCTACACCTTC
CDR3aa: CASSRGNYGYTF

abundance: NA
j_gene: TRBJ1-5
v_gene: TRBV6-2/TRBV6-3
d_gene: NA
CDR3nt: TGTGCCAGCAGTCTCCCGAGCAATCAGCCCCAGCATTTT
CDR3aa: CASSLPSNQPQHF

abundance: NA
j_gene: TRBJ2-1
v_gene: TRBV2
d_gene: TRBD2
CDR3nt: TGTGCCAGCAGTGGTCTAGCGGGCTCCTACAATGAGCAGTTCTTC
CDR3aa: CASSGLAGSYNEQFF

abundance: few
j_gene: TRBJ1-5
v_gene: TRBV7-2
d_gene: TRBD1
CDR3nt: TGTGCCAGCAGCTTAGCGGGACAGGGGAGCAATCAGCCCCAGCATTTT
CDR3aa: CASSLAGQGSNQPQHF

abundance: NA
j_gene: TRBJ1-1
v_gene: TRBV7-2
d_gene: NA
CDR3nt: TGTGCCAGCAGCCCCACTAGAATGAACACTGAAGCTTTCTTT
CDR3aa: CASSPTRMNTEAFF

abundance: NA
j_gene: TRBJ1-1
v_gene: TRBV5-1
d_gene: NA
CDR3nt: TGCGCCAGCAGCTCCGGCGGTAAGGAGAACACTGAAGCTTTCTTT
CDR3aa: CASSSGGKENTEAFF

abundance: NA
j_gene: TRBJ1-1
v_gene: TRBV27
d_gene: NA
CDR3nt: TGTGCCAGCAGTACTTTACTAGGCCGCACTGAAGCTTTCTTT
CDR3aa: CASSTLLGRTEAFF

abundance: NA
j_gene: TRBJ1-2
v_gene: TRBV14
d_gene: TRBD1
CDR3nt: TGTGCCAGCAGCCTGGACAGGGTCTATGGCTACACCTTC
CDR3aa: CASSLDRVYGYTF

abundance: NA
j_gene: TRBJ2-7
v_gene: TRBV5-1
d_gene: TRBD2
CDR3nt: TGCGCCAGCAGCGTTAGCGGGAGTACGTCCTACGAGCAGTACTTC
CDR3aa: CASSVSGSTSYEQYF

abundance: NA
j_gene: TRBJ2-3
v_gene: TRBV4-3
d_gene: TRBD2
CDR3nt: TGCGCCAGCAGCCAAGTTATCGCGGGGGGGCCGACAGATACGCAGTATTTT
CDR3aa: CASSQVIAGGPTDTQYF

abundance: NA
j_gene: TRBJ2-7
v_gene: TRBV20-1
d_gene: NA
CDR3nt: TGCAGTGCTCCCGACGGGAACGAGCAGTACTTC
CDR3aa: CSAPDGNEQYF

abundance: NA
j_gene: TRBJ2-7
v_gene: TRBV5-4
d_gene: NA
CDR3nt: TGTGCCAGCAGCCGAGAGGCGGAATCATACGAGCAGTACTTC
CDR3aa: CASSREAESYEQYF

abundance: NA
j_gene: TRBJ2-1
v_gene: TRBV5-1
d_gene: NA
CDR3nt: TGCGCCAGCAGCTTGGTTGGCAGCTCCTACAATGAGCAGTTCTTC
CDR3aa: CASSLVGSSYNEQFF

abundance: NA
j_gene: TRBJ2-3
v_gene: TRBV30
d_gene: NA
CDR3nt: TGTGCCTGGAAACAACGCTCTAGCACAGATACGCAGTATTTT
CDR3aa: CAWKQRSSTDTQYF

abundance: NA
j_gene: TRBJ2-1
v_gene: TRBV5-8
d_gene: TRBD2
CDR3nt: TGTGCCAGCAGCTCCCTAGCGGGAGGGCCCTCCTACAATGAGCAGTTCTTC
CDR3aa: CASSSLAGGPSYNEQFF

abundance: NA
j_gene: TRBJ1-1
v_gene: TRBV5-6
d_gene: NA
CDR3nt: TGTGCCAGCAGCTACCGGGACAAGACATCCCCTCAGAACACTGAAGCTTTCTTT
CDR3aa: CASSYRDKTSPQNTEAFF

abundance: NA
j_gene: TRBJ2-3
v_gene: TRBV7-9
d_gene: NA
CDR3nt: TGTGCCAGCAGCTTATCGGGTCTACCTCCCACAGATACGCAGTATTTT
CDR3aa: CASSLSGLPPTDTQYF

abundance: NA
j_gene: TRBJ1-2
v_gene: TRBV7-2
d_gene: NA
CDR3nt: TGTGCCAGCAGCCTCTTTGGGGGGGCGAAGTGGTTCTTC
CDR3aa: CASSLFGGAKWFF

abundance: once
j_gene: TRBJ1-1
v_gene: TRBV27
d_gene: NA
CDR3nt: TGTGCCAGCAGCTCGAGTTCAGGGTATCATTTGGTGGACACTGAAGCTTTCTTT
CDR3aa: CASSSSSGYHLVDTEAFF

abundance: once
j_gene: TRBJ2-5
v_gene: TRBV18
d_gene: NA
CDR3nt: TGTGCCAGCTCACCAAAATCTTTGGCAGAGACCCAGTACTTC
CDR3aa: CASSPKSLAETQYF

abundance: NA
j_gene: TRBJ1-6
v_gene: TRBV5-8
d_gene: NA
CDR3nt: TGTGCCAGCAGCAGCAGGGATTCACCCCTCCACTTT
CDR3aa: CASSSRDSPLHF

abundance: NA
j_gene: TRBJ1-5
v_gene: TRBV27
d_gene: TRBD1
CDR3nt: TGTGCCAGAAACAGGGGGCAAGTTTGTAGGGATCAGCCCCAGCATTTT
CDR3aa: CARNRGQVCRDQPQHF

abundance: NA
j_gene: TRBJ2-3
v_gene: TRBV7-2
d_gene: NA
CDR3nt: TGTGCCAGCAGCTTAGTCGGTTTCACAGATACGCAGTATTTT
CDR3aa: CASSLVGFTDTQYF

abundance: few
j_gene: TRBJ1-1
v_gene: TRBV4-2
d_gene: NA
CDR3nt: TGTGCCAGCAGCCAAGTCCAGGTCTTTGGGAACACTGAAGCTTTCTTT
CDR3aa: CASSQVQVFGNTEAFF

abundance: NA
j_gene: TRBJ2-1
v_gene: TRBV6-1
d_gene: TRBD2
CDR3nt: TGTGCCAGCAGTGAAGCTAGCGGGAGGAACAATGAGCAGTTCTTC
CDR3aa: CASSEASGRNNEQFF

abundance: NA
j_gene: TRBJ2-7
v_gene: TRBV5-5
d_gene: TRBD1
CDR3nt: TGTGCCAGCAGCTGGGGACAGACCTACGAGCAGTACTTC
CDR3aa: CASSWGQTYEQYF

abundance: NA
j_gene: TRBJ1-5
v_gene: TRBV5-6
d_gene: NA
CDR3nt: TGTGCCAGCAGCACAGGGCAAACTAATCAGCCCCAGCATTTT
CDR3aa: CASSTGQTNQPQHF

abundance: NA
j_gene: TRBJ2-7
v_gene: TRBV5-1
d_gene: NA
CDR3nt: TGCGCCAGCAGCTTGGGTGGACGGACTTACGAGCAGTACTTC
CDR3aa: CASSLGGRTYEQYF

abundance: NA
j_gene: TRBJ2-1
v_gene: TRBV7-2
d_gene: NA
CDR3nt: TGTGCCAGCAGCTTAGCGGCGGGGAGGCGGTACAATGAGCAGTTCTTC
CDR3aa: CASSLAAGRRYNEQFF

abundance: few
j_gene: TRBJ1-5
v_gene: TRBV7-9
d_gene: NA
CDR3nt: TGTGCCAGCAGCGTCGGTAGCAATCAGCCCCAGCATTTT
CDR3aa: CASSVGSNQPQHF

abundance: NA
j_gene: TRBJ2-5
v_gene: TRBV18
d_gene: NA
CDR3nt: TGTGCCAGCTCACCGAGTAGTCTAGCTATGGAGACCCAGTACTTC
CDR3aa: CASSPSSLAMETQYF

abundance: NA
j_gene: TRBJ1-3
v_gene: TRBV6-6
d_gene: TRBD1
CDR3nt: TGTGCCAGCAGGGTCCCAGGGGGGCACACCATATATTTT
CDR3aa: CASRVPGGHTIYF

abundance: NA
j_gene: TRBJ1-2
v_gene: TRBV5-1
d_gene: NA
CDR3nt: TGCGCCAGCAGCTTGGGTGCGGCCTTTAACTATGGCTACACCTTC
CDR3aa: CASSLGAAFNYGYTF

abundance: NA
j_gene: TRBJ1-1
v_gene: TRBV6-2/TRBV6-3
d_gene: NA
CDR3nt: TGTGCCAGCAGCTTCGCCGGGTTGAACACTGAAGCTTTCTTT
CDR3aa: CASSFAGLNTEAFF

abundance: NA
j_gene: TRBJ1-6
v_gene: TRBV30
d_gene: TRBD1
CDR3nt: TGTGCCTGGAGTCCCAAAACAGGGGAAAATTCACCCCTCCACTTT
CDR3aa: CAWSPKTGENSPLHF

abundance: NA
j_gene: TRBJ1-2
v_gene: TRBV11-2
d_gene: NA
CDR3nt: TGTGCCAGCAGCTTAAGGCTGGGCGGGGATGGCTACACCTTC
CDR3aa: CASSLRLGGDGYTF

abundance: NA
j_gene: TRBJ1-5
v_gene: TRBV6-2/TRBV6-3
d_gene: NA
CDR3nt: TGTGCCAGCAGTCAGGGGCAGCCCCAGCATTTT
CDR3aa: CASSQGQPQHF

abundance: NA
j_gene: TRBJ2-2
v_gene: TRBV7-8
d_gene: NA
CDR3nt: TGTGCCAGCAGCTTAGCTTCGAGGCCAGGGGACACCGGGGAGCTGTTTTTT
CDR3aa: CASSLASRPGDTGELFF

abundance: NA
j_gene: TRBJ1-5
v_gene: TRBV19
d_gene: NA
CDR3nt: TGTGCCAGTAGACAGAATAGCAATCAGCCCCAGCATTTT
CDR3aa: CASRQNSNQPQHF

abundance: NA
j_gene: TRBJ2-7
v_gene: TRBV7-2
d_gene: TRBD2
CDR3nt: TGTGCCAGCAGCAAAGAACTAGCGGGAGGATACGAGCAGTACTTC
CDR3aa: CASSKELAGGYEQYF

abundance: once
j_gene: TRBJ2-7
v_gene: TRBV30
d_gene: NA
CDR3nt: TGTGCCTGGAGTCTTACAAAAAACTCCTACGAGCAGTACTTC
CDR3aa: CAWSLTKNSYEQYF

abundance: NA
j_gene: TRBJ2-2
v_gene: TRBV28
d_gene: NA
CDR3nt: TGTGCCAGCACCGCATGGGGGGTCGACACCGGGGAGCTGTTTTTT
CDR3aa: CASTAWGVDTGELFF

abundance: NA
j_gene: TRBJ1-1
v_gene: TRBV9
d_gene: NA
CDR3nt: TGTGCCAGCAGCGTCCTTTCCAGGGCGTCGAACACTGAAGCTTTCTTT
CDR3aa: CASSVLSRASNTEAFF

abundance: few
j_gene: TRBJ2-7
v_gene: TRBV10-1
d_gene: TRBD2
CDR3nt: TGCGCCAGCAGTGAGTCGCAACTAGCGGAGGGCTACGAGCAGTACTTC
CDR3aa: CASSESQLAEGYEQYF

abundance: once
j_gene: TRBJ1-3
v_gene: TRBV28
d_gene: TRBD1
CDR3nt: TGTGCCAGCAGCCCTCGCGGGACAGGCGCCTCTGGAAACACCATATATTTT
CDR3aa: CASSPRGTGASGNTIYF

abundance: NA
j_gene: TRBJ2-3
v_gene: TRBV7-9
d_gene: NA
CDR3nt: TGTGCCAGCAGCCCCGAGGGACTTCTGACTAGCACAGATACGCAGTATTTT
CDR3aa: CASSPEGLLTSTDTQYF

abundance: NA
j_gene: TRBJ2-3
v_gene: TRBV28
d_gene: NA
CDR3nt: TGTGCCAGCGATGGGGGCGGGAGCACAGATACGCAGTATTTT
CDR3aa: CASDGGGSTDTQYF

abundance: once
j_gene: TRBJ1-4
v_gene: TRBV7-2
d_gene: NA
CDR3nt: TGTGCCAGCACCTTCAGTGGCGGTGAAAAACTGTTTTTT
CDR3aa: CASTFSGGEKLFF